The 26 T cell receptor beta chains presented below share a single source sample, sequenced in a study of cytomegalovirus exposure and HLA in healthy donors. PCR amplification relied on 60 Vbeta primers (plus 13 Jbeta primers). Clones were sequenced by immunoSEQ multiplex PCR, and TCRdb holds only the in-frame ones, with some missing. The sample lists roughly 38,000 clones; 70% to 80% were seen once. The sequenced sample was PBMCs. Receptor source: a woman in her 30s in good health and CMV-seropositive.

This clone was recorded only once. The gene calls are TRBV19 and TRBJ1-1; no definite D call. Per germline, CDR1 LNHDA and CDR2 SQIVND (reference sequence). Trimming took off 8 bases at V and 2 bases at J, with 9 bases between the two ends. The CDR3 extends over 12 amino acids. This CDR3 is CASQVDNTEAFF. For the CDR3, the DNA is TGTGCCAGTCAGGTGGATAACACTGAAGCTTTCTTT.

This clone came up once. The chain uses TRBV2 and TRBJ2-5, with D maybe TRBD2 (5 bases). With the DNA end fitting TRBJ2-7 better, the J assignment may be wrong. Germline V gene data show CDR1 as SNHLY and CDR2 as FYNNEI. CDR3 length: 14 amino acids. CDR3 in DNA: TGTGCCAGCAGTCCTCGCGACTACTCCTACGAGCAGTACTTC. Translating it yields CASSPRDYSYEQYF.

Regarding this clone: Other DNA sequences within the sample encode an identical CDR3. The chain employs TRBV28 and TRBJ1-4; TRBD1 matches at 8 bases. This CDR3 contains 14 residues. Trimming took 3 bases from V and 8 from J; bases not matched to a gene: 5. CDR1 MDHEN and CDR2 SYDVKM come from the germline V gene. The CDR3 reads CASSFGQGREKLFF. DNA for the CDR3: TGTGCCAGCAGTTTCGGACAGGGAAGAGAAAAACTGTTTTTT.

The J gene is TRBJ1-1, the V gene TRBV5-1; D remains ambiguous. The CDR3 totals 14 residues. V gave up 5 bases and J gave up 4 bases, with 15 bases separating them. Germline assignment: CDR1 SGHRS and CDR2 YFSETQ. CDR3 amino acids: CASRELRGSTEAFF. CDR3 sequence (DNA): TGCGCCAGCAGGGAGCTTCGGGGAAGCACTGAAGCTTTCTTT.

This clone was observed a single time. CDR3 bases: TGTGCCAGCAGAGGGGGCTCTGGAAACACCATATATTTT. Protein: CASRGGSGNTIYF. This chain uses TRBV6-1 with TRBJ1-3, with D perhaps matching TRBD1 (6 bases). Looked up from germline, CDR1 is MNHNS and CDR2 is SASEGT. The CDR3 sequence is 13 residues long. V was clipped by 6 bases and J by 0 bases, with 6 bases between them.

The chain uses TRBV7-3 and TRBJ2-1, with 7 bases identical to TRBD1. This CDR3 region has 15 residues. J lost 2 bases, V lost 5 bases, and 6 bases had no gene match. CDR1 and CDR2 (germline): SGHTA, FQGTGA. The CDR3 spells CASSPTTGPYNEQFF. DNA of the CDR3: TGTGCCAGCAGCCCGACGACAGGGCCCTACAATGAGCAGTTCTTC.

The rearrangement uses TRBV16 and TRBJ2-5; D unresolved. Trimming cost V 0 bases and J 7 bases, with 9 bases left between them. This CDR3 spans 13 amino acids. CDR1 and CDR2 from the germline V gene are KGHSY and FQNENV. The CDR3 loop reads CASSQSELATQYF. CDR3 DNA: TGTGCCAGCAGCCAATCCGAGCTCGCGACCCAGTACTTC.

This chain connects TRBV30 to TRBJ2-1, with 12 bases identical to TRBD2. The CDR3 runs 12 residues. The germline gives CDR1 GTSNPN, CDR2 SVGIG (reference sequence). Unmatched junction bases numbered 0, after V lost 5 bases and J lost 7 bases. This CDR3 is CAWGLAGNEQFF. DNA of the CDR3: TGTGCCTGGGGACTAGCGGGGAATGAGCAGTTCTTC.

The rearrangement joins TRBV6-5 to TRBJ2-7, with D perhaps TRBD1 (6 bases). V was pared by 6 bases and J by 4 bases, with 19 bases between. Per germline, CDR1 MNHEY and CDR2 SVGAGI. The CDR3 has 15 amino acids. The chain's CDR3 is CASSVTPARGYEQYF. CDR3 bases: TGTGCCAGCAGCGTTACCCCCGCCAGGGGTTACGAGCAGTACTTC.

The chain employs TRBV5-4 and TRBJ2-4, with D perhaps matching TRBD2 (6 bases). CDR1 and CDR2 (germline): SGHNT, YYREEE (reference sequence). V lost 4 bases, J lost 2 bases, and 10 bases lay in between. The CDR3 is made up of 14 amino acids. The CDR3 bases are TGTGCCAGCAGCGGAGGGGAGTCCAAAAACATTCAGTACTTC. It translates to CASSGGESKNIQYF.

The chain links TRBV5-8 to TRBJ2-1; maybe TRBD2 (5 bases). V shed 4 bases and J shed 8 bases, with 16 bases lying between them. This CDR3 is 14 amino acids long. The V gene's germline CDR1 is SGHTS and CDR2 YDEGEE. The CDR3 here is CASSTQDRTYEQFF. The CDR3 DNA follows: TGTGCCAGCAGCACCCAGGATAGGACTTATGAGCAGTTCTTC.

As concerns this clone: Relative to the germline gene, one junction end is altered; a read error may explain this. The chain's CDR3 is CTSSPAESGANVLTF. As DNA, the CDR3 is TGTACCAGCTCACCCGCGGAGTCAGGGGCCAACGTCCTGACTTTC. The chain joins TRBV18 to TRBJ2-6; D is unclear. Germline V gives CDR1 KGHSH, CDR2 LQKENI. CDR3 length equals 15 residues.

This chain uses TRBV6-5 with TRBJ2-1; 7 nucleotides agree with TRBD2. Germline V gives CDR1 MNHEY, CDR2 SVGAGI. The CDR3 spans 11 residues. The V gene end was trimmed by 6 bases and the J gene end by 10 bases; junction bases not matched to a gene: 3. CDR3 sequence (DNA): TGTGCCAGCAGAGTAGCGGGCGAGCAGTTCTTC. As protein: CASRVAGEQFF.

Comment on this clone: One end of the junction varies from germline; a read error may be responsible. J is TRBJ1-2 and V is TRBV6-5, with D possibly TRBD1 on 5 matching bases. The CDR3 contains 13 residues. Germline V gene sequence: CDR1 MNHEY, CDR2 SVGAGI. DNA for the CDR3: TGTGCCAGCAGTTACGGCAGGGTCTATGGCTACCCCTTC. Translation gives CASSYGRVYGYPF.

In this sample, this clone turned up once. Mismatch with germline at one junction end may stem from a read error. The chain combines TRBV7-6 with TRBJ2-5; 12 bases are shared with TRBD2. In germline, CDR1 is SGHVS, CDR2 FNYEAQ. This CDR3 contains 16 residues. The CDR3 DNA follows: TGTGCCAACAGCCTAGAGACTAGCGGGAGTCAAGAGACCCAGTACTTC. Translation gives CANSLETSGSQETQYF.

V usage is TRBV18 and J usage is TRBJ2-7; D not resolved. The V end was cut by 2 bases, the J end by 1 base, with 9 bases between. This CDR3 has 14 residues. Germline V CDR1 and CDR2: KGHSH, LQKENI. The CDR3 nucleotides are TGTGCCAGCTCACCAGGTCCGGTATCCTACGAGCAGTACTTC. Translation: CASSPGPVSYEQYF. Full variable domain (remainder filled in from reference TRBV18 and TRBJ2-7): NAGVMQNPRHLVRRRGQEARLRCSPMKGHSHVYWYRQLPEEGLKFMVYLQKENIIDESGMPKERFSAEFPKEGPSILRIQQVVRGDSAAYFCASSPGPVSYEQYFGPGTRLTVT.

This rearrangement joins TRBV19 to TRBJ1-5; possible D gene TRBD1, 5 bases. The V end lost 5 bases, the J end lost 1 base, and 9 bases lay between the germline ends. CDR3 size: 14 residues. The germline CDR1 and CDR2 sequences are LNHDA and SQIVND (reference sequence). The DNA of the CDR3 is TGTGCCAGTAGTCGGGGGGTCAGCAATCAGCCCCAGCATTTT. It specifies CASSRGVSNQPQHF.

V usage is TRBV19 and J usage is TRBJ2-7, with 9 bases that match TRBD1. The V gene's germline CDR1 is LNHDA and CDR2 SQIVND (reference sequence). Germline trimming cut 3 bases from V and 4 bases from J; bases unmatched to any gene: 7. This CDR3 region has 15 residues. The CDR3 loop is CASSMLSTGGYEQYF. CDR3 in DNA: TGTGCCAGTAGTATGCTCTCGACAGGGGGATACGAGCAGTACTTC.

This clone is medium-sized. V gene TRBV11-2 combines with J gene TRBJ2-1, with 12 bases identical to TRBD2. CDR3 length equals 18 residues. CDR1 and CDR2 from the germline V gene are SGHAT and FQNNGV. The V gene end was trimmed by 1 base and the J gene end by 8 bases; junction bases not matched to a gene: 12. The CDR3 sequence is CASSLGGLAGSPGDEQFF. The CDR3 DNA follows: TGTGCCAGCAGCTTAGGCGGACTAGCGGGATCGCCAGGCGATGAGCAGTTCTTC.

V gene TRBV18 combines with J gene TRBJ1-2; 8 bases line up with TRBD1. Looked up from germline, CDR1 is KGHSH and CDR2 is LQKENI. J was trimmed by 4 bases and V by 6 bases; bases with no gene match: 4. This CDR3 spans 13 amino acids. The CDR3 region has the DNA TGTGCCAGCTCGCCCGGACAGGGCTATGGCTACACCTTC. This gives the protein CASSPGQGYGYTF.

The CDR3 reads CASSSIRASVQNEQFF. The CDR3 nucleotides read TGTGCCAGCAGCTCTATCCGGGCTAGCGTTCAGAATGAGCAGTTCTTC. The chain couples TRBV7-9 to TRBJ2-1, with D maybe TRBD2 (6 bases). CDR1 and CDR2 from the germline V gene are SEHNR and FQNEAQ (reference sequence). CDR3 length: 16 amino acids. V shed 4 bases and J shed 7 bases, with 20 bases lying between them.

The V call is TRBV7-8, the J call TRBJ2-7; 13 nucleotides agree with TRBD2. CDR1 and CDR2 (germline): SGHVS, FQNEAQ. CDR3 size: 15 residues. J lost 3 bases, V lost 4 bases, and 3 bases had no gene match. This chain's CDR3 is CASSSGTSGVYEQYF. The CDR3 DNA sequence: TGTGCCAGCAGCTCGGGGACTAGCGGGGTCTACGAGCAGTACTTC.

This chain links TRBV19 with TRBJ1-2; D is undetermined. The CDR3 has 14 amino acids. The ends were cut back, 6 bases at V and 2 bases at J, with 13 bases in the middle. Germline CDR1 reads LNHDA; CDR2 reads SQIVND (reference sequence). CDR3 sequence (DNA): TGTGCCAGTAGGAACCCGGGAGAAAACTATGGCTACACCTTC. The encoded protein is CASRNPGENYGYTF. The full variable domain, in which reference TRBV19 and TRBJ1-2 provide the parts outside the CDR3, is DGGITQSPKYLFRKEGQNVTLSCEQNLNHDAMYWYRQDPGQGLRLIYYSQIVNDFQKGDIAEGYSVSREKKESFPLTVTSAQKNPTAFYLCASRNPGENYGYTFGSGTRLTVV.

The chain is built from TRBV5-5 and TRBJ2-7, with 9 nucleotides matching TRBD2. CDR3 length: 18 residues. CDR1 is SGHKS and CDR2 is YYEKEE in the germline V gene (reference sequence). With V trimmed by 4 bases and J by 2 bases, 16 bases remained unmatched. CDR3 in DNA: TGTGCCAGCAGCCCTGAATCTCGACTAGCGGACCTCCCCTACGAGCAGTACTTC. Translating it yields CASSPESRLADLPYEQYF.

The CDR3 sequence: CASGTDRATNEKLFF. Here the CDR3 DNA reads TGTGCCAGCGGGACCGACAGGGCAACTAATGAAAAACTGTTTTTT. The J gene is TRBJ1-4, the V gene TRBV6-1; 7 bases line up with TRBD1. Germline V gene sequence: CDR1 MNHNS, CDR2 SASEGT. The CDR3 loop spans 15 amino acids. V shed 8 bases, J shed 0 bases, and the junction held 6 bases outside the gene matches.

The V gene is TRBV18, the J gene TRBJ2-1; 8 bases line up with TRBD1. CDR3 size: 14 residues. The junction had 9 bases not matched to a gene; V was cut back by 6 bases and J by 8 bases. Germline CDR1 reads KGHSH; CDR2 reads LQKENI. The CDR3 loop reads CASSLLTGDDEQFF. The CDR3 DNA reads as TGTGCCAGCTCCCTTTTGACAGGGGATGATGAGCAGTTCTTC.